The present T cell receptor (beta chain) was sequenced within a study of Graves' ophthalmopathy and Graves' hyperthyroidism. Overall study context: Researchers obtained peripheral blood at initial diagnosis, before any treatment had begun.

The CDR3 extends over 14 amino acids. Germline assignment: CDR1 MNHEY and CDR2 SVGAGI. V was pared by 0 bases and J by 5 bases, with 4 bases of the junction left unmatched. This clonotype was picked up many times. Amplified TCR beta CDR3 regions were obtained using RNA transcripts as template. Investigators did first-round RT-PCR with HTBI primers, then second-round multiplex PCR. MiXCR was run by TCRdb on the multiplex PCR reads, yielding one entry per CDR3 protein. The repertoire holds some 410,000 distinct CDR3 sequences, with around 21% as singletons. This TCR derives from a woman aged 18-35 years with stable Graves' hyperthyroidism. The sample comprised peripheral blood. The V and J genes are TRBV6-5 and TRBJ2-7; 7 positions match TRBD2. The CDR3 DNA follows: TGTGCCAGCAGTTACTCGCGGGGGACCCACGAGCAGTACTTC. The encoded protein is CASSYSRGTHEQYF.